The rows below give T cell receptor beta chains drawn from one sample of a study of T-cell reconstitution after alpha-beta-depleted transplantation in children. TCRdb processed the PCR reads anew with MiXCR; each CDR3 protein has one entry. The table lists some 300,000 distinct CDR3 sequences, over 7% of them singletons. The source material was peripheral blood, sampled 360 days after TCRalphabeta/CD19-depleted stem cell transplant. The receptors were sampled from a female patient aged 2 to 10 who had a stem cell transplant for Fanconi anemia, so the T cells may come from the graft donor. The CDR3 runs from the conserved cysteine through the conserved F or W. The order of the fields is clone size, J gene, V gene, D gene, CDR3 DNA, CDR3 protein. The D gene is left open where the match is weak. Rows give clone size only sometimes, using once, few, many, or a class for an expanded clone.

>few|TRBJ2-1|TRBV3-1|TRBD2
TGTGCCAGCAGCTTCCGGACTAGCGGGGGTCCAAATGAGCAGTTCTTC
CASSFRTSGGPNEQFF
>few|TRBJ1-3|TRBV7-2|-
TGTGCCAGCACGATGGGGGGAAACACCATATATTTT
CASTMGGNTIYF
>-|TRBJ2-5|TRBV28|TRBD1
TGTGCCAGCAGCCCGACAGGGGATTTAGCGTTCAAAGAGACCCAGTACTTC
CASSPTGDLAFKETQYF
>few|TRBJ2-7|TRBV15|TRBD2
TGTGCCACCAGCAGAACGCGGGGGTACTCCTACGAGCAGTACTTC
CATSRTRGYSYEQYF
>-|TRBJ2-1|TRBV28|TRBD2
TGTGCCAGCAGTGTAACTAGCGGGGGGGCATCATTCAGTGAGCAGTTCTTC
CASSVTSGGASFSEQFF
>few|TRBJ2-7|TRBV20-1|TRBD1
TGCAGTGCTGGACAGGGGGCGTACGAGCAGTACTTC
CSAGQGAYEQYF
>-|TRBJ1-2|TRBV11-2|TRBD1
TGTGCCAGCAGCTTAGAGATTCGGACAGGGCCCTACACCTTC
CASSLEIRTGPYTF
>many|TRBJ2-7|TRBV28|TRBD1
TGTGCCAGCAGAAATACCGGGACAGGGACCTACGAGCAGTACTTC
CASRNTGTGTYEQYF
>-|TRBJ2-5|TRBV18|TRBD2
TGTGCCAGCCAGAGACCGGGACTAGCGGGAGAAGAGACCCAGTACTTC
CASQRPGLAGEETQYF
>many|TRBJ2-7|TRBV10-3|-
TGTGCCATCAGCACGGGGGTGTACGAGCAGTACTTC
CAISTGVYEQYF
>many|TRBJ2-1|TRBV13|-
TGTGCCAGCAGCTTAGGCCTAGGAGCGTACTCCTACAATGAGCAGTTCTTC
CASSLGLGAYSYNEQFF
>many|TRBJ2-5|TRBV11-2|-
TGTGCCAGCAGCAAGGTCCCCCGCTCGTCTGGCTGGGAGACCCAGTACTTC
CASSKVPRSSGWETQYF
>many|TRBJ2-7|TRBV5-6|-
TGTGCCAGCAGCTTGGGGGCAGGGTACTCCTACGAGCAGTACTTC
CASSLGAGYSYEQYF
>many|TRBJ2-3|TRBV7-2|-
TGTGCCAGCAGCTTAGCGGGGAAAGCAGATACGCAGTATTTT
CASSLAGKADTQYF
>many|TRBJ1-2|TRBV4-3|-
TGCGCCAGCAGCACTTACGAAACTAACTATGGCTACACCTTC
CASSTYETNYGYTF
>many|TRBJ2-7|TRBV12-3/TRBV12-4|TRBD1
TGTGCCAGCAGTTCTGGACAGGGAAGCCCCTACGAGCAGTACTTC
CASSSGQGSPYEQYF
>many|TRBJ2-5|TRBV19|TRBD2
TGTGCCAGTAGTAGGACTAGCGGGGGAGCCCTCCAAGAGACCCAGTACTTC
CASSRTSGGALQETQYF
>few|TRBJ1-3|TRBV11-1|TRBD1
TGTGCCAGCAGCACAGCAGTGGGACAGGGGGCAAGCAGGAGAGGAAACACCATATATTTT
CASSTAVGQGASRRGNTIYF
>-|TRBJ2-7|TRBV27|-
TGTGCCAGCAGTTTATCAGTCAGGGGCTACGAGCAGTACTTC
CASSLSVRGYEQYF
>-|TRBJ1-5|TRBV5-5|-
TGTGCCAGCAGCGGAACGGGGGACACCAATCAGCCCCAGCATTTT
CASSGTGDTNQPQHF
>many|TRBJ2-2|TRBV14|-
TGTGCGAGCAGCCAGTCACTAGTCACTCCTTTGGCCACCGGGGAGCTGTTTTTT
CASSQSLVTPLATGELFF
>many|TRBJ2-7|TRBV24-1|-
TGTGCCACCCCCAGCGAGCAGTACTTC
CATPSEQYF
>many|TRBJ2-3|TRBV6-2/TRBV6-3|-
TGTGCCAGCAGTAACCTTCCGGGAAAAGGCACAGATACGCAGTATTTT
CASSNLPGKGTDTQYF
>many|TRBJ1-4|TRBV24-1|-
TGTGCCACCAGTGATTTGTTGGGTGAAAAACTGTTTTTT
CATSDLLGEKLFF
>-|TRBJ1-1|TRBV12-3/TRBV12-4|-
TGTGCCAGCAGTTTAGGGCAGGGAATAGGGAACACTGAAGCTTTCTTT
CASSLGQGIGNTEAFF
>-|TRBJ1-1|TRBV6-2/TRBV6-3|-
TGTGCCAGCCTCACCCCGCAGGGGATGAACACTGAAGCTTTCTTT
CASLTPQGMNTEAFF
>many|TRBJ2-1|TRBV6-5|TRBD2
TGTGCCAGCAGTTACGGACTAGCGGGAGTCCATGAGCAGTTCTTC
CASSYGLAGVHEQFF
>many|TRBJ1-2|TRBV27|-
TGTGCCAGCAGTACAGGGCACGGCTATGGCTACACCTTC
CASSTGHGYGYTF
>many|TRBJ2-1|TRBV6-4|TRBD1
TGTGCCAGCAGTGACCCGGGACAGCACAATGAGCAGTTCTTC
CASSDPGQHNEQFF
>few|TRBJ1-5|TRBV7-9|-
TGTGCCAGCAGCTTACCAGGAGATCAGCCCCAGCATTTT
CASSLPGDQPQHF
>many|TRBJ2-1|TRBV11-1|TRBD2
TGTGCCAGCAGCGGACTAGCGGCCTACAATGAGCAGTTCTTC
CASSGLAAYNEQFF
>few|TRBJ2-2|TRBV6-1|-
TGTGCCAGCAGCCCGCGAGGGAGACAGGTGAACACCGGGGAGCTGTTTTTT
CASSPRGRQVNTGELFF
>-|TRBJ1-3|TRBV7-2|-
TGTGCCAGCACCAGCGACAGGAACTCTGGAAACACCATATATTTT
CASTSDRNSGNTIYF
>many|TRBJ1-3|TRBV5-1|TRBD1
TGCGCCAGCAGCTCAACAGACAGGGCCCTTAACTCTGGAAACACCATATATTTT
CASSSTDRALNSGNTIYF
>few|TRBJ1-1|TRBV5-1|-
TGCGCCAGCAGCTTGAGGGGAAGGATGACTGAAGCTTTCTTT
CASSLRGRMTEAFF
>many|TRBJ1-4|TRBV5-6|-
TGTGCCAGCGCAGGCCCTAATGAAAAACTGTTTTTT
CASAGPNEKLFF